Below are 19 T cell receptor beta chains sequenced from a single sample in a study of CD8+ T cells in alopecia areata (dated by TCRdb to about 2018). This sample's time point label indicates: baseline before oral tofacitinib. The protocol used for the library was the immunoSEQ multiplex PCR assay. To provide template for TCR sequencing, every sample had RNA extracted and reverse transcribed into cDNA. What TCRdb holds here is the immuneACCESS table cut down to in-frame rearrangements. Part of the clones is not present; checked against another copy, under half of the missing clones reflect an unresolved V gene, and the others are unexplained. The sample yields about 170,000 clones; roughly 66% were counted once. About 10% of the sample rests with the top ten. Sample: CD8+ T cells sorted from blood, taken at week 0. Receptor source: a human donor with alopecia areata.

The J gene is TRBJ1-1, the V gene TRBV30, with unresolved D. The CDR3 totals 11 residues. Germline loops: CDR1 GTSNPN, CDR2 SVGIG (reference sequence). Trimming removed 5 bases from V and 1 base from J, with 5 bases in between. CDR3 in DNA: TGTGCCTGGGAGACGAACACTGAAGCTTTCTTT. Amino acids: CAWETNTEAFF.

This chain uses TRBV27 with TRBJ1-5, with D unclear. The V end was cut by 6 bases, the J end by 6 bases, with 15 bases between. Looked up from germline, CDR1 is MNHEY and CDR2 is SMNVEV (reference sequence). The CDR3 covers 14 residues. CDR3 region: CASSPDPILQPQHF. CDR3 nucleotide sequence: TGTGCCAGCAGCCCGGACCCGATTCTTCAGCCCCAGCATTTT.

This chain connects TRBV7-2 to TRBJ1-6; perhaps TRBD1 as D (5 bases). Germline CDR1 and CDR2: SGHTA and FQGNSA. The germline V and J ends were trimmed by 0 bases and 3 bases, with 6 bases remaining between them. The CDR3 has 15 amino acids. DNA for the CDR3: TGTGCCAGCAGCTTAGCGACAGACTATAATTCACCCCTCCACTTT. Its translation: CASSLATDYNSPLHF.

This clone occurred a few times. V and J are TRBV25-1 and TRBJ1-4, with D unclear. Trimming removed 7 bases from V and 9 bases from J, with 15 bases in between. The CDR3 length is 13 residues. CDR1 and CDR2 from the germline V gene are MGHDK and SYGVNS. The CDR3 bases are TGTGCCAGCAAGGGAAGTCCCGCCCAAAAACTGTTTTTT. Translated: CASKGSPAQKLFF.

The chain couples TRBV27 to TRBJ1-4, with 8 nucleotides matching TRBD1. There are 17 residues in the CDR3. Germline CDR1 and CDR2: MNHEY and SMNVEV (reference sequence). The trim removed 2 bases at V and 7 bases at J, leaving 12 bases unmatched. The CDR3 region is CASSLPTLDRVREKLFF. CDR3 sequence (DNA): TGTGCCAGCAGTTTACCCACCCTGGACAGGGTCCGTGAAAAACTGTTTTTT.

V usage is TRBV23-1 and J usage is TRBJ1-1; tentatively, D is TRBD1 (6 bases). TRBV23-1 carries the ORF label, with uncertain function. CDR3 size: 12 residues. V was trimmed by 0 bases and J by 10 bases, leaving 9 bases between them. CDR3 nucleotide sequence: TGCGCCAGCAGTCAATCGGGACACGGAGCTTTCTTT. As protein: CASSQSGHGAFF.

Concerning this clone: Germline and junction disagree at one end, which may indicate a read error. CDR3 region: CASSLGTQETQYF. The CDR3 bases are TGTGCTAGCAGTTTAGGGACCCAAGAGACCCAGTACTTC. This rearrangement joins TRBV7-7 to TRBJ2-5; TRBD1 or TRBD2 may be the D gene (5 bases each). CDR1 and CDR2 (germline): SSHAT, FNYEAQ (reference sequence). The CDR3 totals 13 residues.

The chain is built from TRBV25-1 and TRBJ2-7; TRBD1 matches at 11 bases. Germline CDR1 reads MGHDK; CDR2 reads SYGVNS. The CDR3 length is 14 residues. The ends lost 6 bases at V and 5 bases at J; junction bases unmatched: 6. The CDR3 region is CASRGTGGRDEQYF. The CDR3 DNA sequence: TGTGCCAGCAGAGGGACAGGGGGTAGGGACGAGCAGTACTTC.

CDR3 sequence reads: CASSYSRESYNSPLHF. The CDR3 DNA follows: TGTGCCAGCAGTTACTCGAGGGAGTCCTATAATTCACCCCTCCACTTT. The V gene is TRBV6-5, the J gene TRBJ1-6; D uncertain. V shed 0 bases and J shed 1 base, with 7 bases lying between them. The germline V gene has CDR1 MNHEY and CDR2 SVGAGI. There are 16 residues in the CDR3.

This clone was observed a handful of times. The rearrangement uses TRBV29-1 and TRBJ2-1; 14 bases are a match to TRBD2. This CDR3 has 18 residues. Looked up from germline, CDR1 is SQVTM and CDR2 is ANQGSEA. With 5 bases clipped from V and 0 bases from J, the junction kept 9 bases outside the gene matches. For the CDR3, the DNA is TGCAGCGTTATCGGACTAGCGGGGGGTAAGAGCTCCTACAATGAGCAGTTCTTC. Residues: CSVIGLAGGKSSYNEQFF.

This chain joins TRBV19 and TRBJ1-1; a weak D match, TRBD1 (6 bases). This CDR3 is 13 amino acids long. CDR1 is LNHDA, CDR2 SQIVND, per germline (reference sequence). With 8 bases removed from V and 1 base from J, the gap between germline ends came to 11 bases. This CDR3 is CASQLTGNTEAFF. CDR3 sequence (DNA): TGTGCCAGTCAACTGACAGGGAACACTGAAGCTTTCTTT.

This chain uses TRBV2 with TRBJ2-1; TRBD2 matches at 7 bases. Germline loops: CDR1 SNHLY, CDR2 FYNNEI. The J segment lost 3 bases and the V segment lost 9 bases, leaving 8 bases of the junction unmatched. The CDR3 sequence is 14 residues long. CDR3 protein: CASPGSGDYNEQFF. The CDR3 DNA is TGTGCCAGTCCGGGGAGCGGGGACTACAATGAGCAGTTCTTC.

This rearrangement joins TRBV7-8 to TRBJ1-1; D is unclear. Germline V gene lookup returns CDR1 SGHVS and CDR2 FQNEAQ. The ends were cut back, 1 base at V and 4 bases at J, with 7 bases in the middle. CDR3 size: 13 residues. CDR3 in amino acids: CASSLGGGTEAFF. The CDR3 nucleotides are TGTGCCAGCAGCTTAGGGGGAGGCACTGAAGCTTTCTTT. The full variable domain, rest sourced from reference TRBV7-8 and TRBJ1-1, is GAGVSQSPRYKVAKRGQDVALRCDPISGHVSLFWYQQALGQGPEFLTYFQNEAQLDKSGLPSDRFFAERPEGSVSTLKIQRTQQEDSAVYLCASSLGGGTEAFFGQGTRLTVV.

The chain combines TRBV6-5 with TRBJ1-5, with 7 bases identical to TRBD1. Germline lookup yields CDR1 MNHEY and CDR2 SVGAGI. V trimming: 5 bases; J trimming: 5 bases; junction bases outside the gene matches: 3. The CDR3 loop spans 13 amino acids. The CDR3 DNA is TGTGCCAGCAGTACAGGGGAGGATCAGCCCCAGCATTTT. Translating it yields CASSTGEDQPQHF.

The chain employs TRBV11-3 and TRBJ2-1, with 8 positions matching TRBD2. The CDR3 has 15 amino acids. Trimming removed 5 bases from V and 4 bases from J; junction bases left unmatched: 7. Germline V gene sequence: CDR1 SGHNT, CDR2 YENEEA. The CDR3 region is CASSPIAGPYNEQFF. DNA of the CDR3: TGTGCCAGCAGCCCCATAGCGGGGCCTTACAATGAGCAGTTCTTC.

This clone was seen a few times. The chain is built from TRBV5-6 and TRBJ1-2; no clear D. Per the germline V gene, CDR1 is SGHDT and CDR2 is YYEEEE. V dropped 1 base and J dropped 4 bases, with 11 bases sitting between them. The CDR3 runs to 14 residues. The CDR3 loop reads CASSLNGRPYGYTF. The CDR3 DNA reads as TGTGCCAGCAGCTTGAACGGCAGGCCCTATGGCTACACCTTC. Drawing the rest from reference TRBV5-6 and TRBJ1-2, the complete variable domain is DAGVTQSPTHLIKTRGQQVTLRCSPKSGHDTVSWYQQALGQGPQFIFQYYEEEERQRGNFPDRFSGHQFPNYSSELNVNALLLGDSALYLCASSLNGRPYGYTFGSGTRLTVV.

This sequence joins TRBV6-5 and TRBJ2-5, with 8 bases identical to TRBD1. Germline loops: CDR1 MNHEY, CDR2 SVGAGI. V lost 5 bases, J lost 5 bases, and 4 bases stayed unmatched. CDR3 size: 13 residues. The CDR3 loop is CASSTRQGETQYF. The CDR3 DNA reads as TGTGCCAGCAGTACCCGACAGGGGGAGACCCAGTACTTC.

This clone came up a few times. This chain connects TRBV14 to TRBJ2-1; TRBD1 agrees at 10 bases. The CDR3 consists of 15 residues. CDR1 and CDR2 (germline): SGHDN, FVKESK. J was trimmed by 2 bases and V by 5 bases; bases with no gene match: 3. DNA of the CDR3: TGTGCCAGCAGCGGGACAGGGGACGCCTACAATGAGCAGTTCTTC. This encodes CASSGTGDAYNEQFF.

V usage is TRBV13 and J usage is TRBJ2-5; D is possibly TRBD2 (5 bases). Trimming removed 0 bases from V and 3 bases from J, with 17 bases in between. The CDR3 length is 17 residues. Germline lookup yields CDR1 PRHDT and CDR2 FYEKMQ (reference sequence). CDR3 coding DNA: TGTGCCAGCAGCTTAGGCCGAGGGATGGAATCAAAAGAGACCCAGTACTTC. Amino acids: CASSLGRGMESKETQYF.